These 25 T cell receptor beta chains share one sample of origin, sequenced in a study of Tregs in tolerant kidney transplant recipients (dated by TCRdb to between 2018 and 2021). Library method: the immunoSEQ multiplex PCR assay. TCRdb provides this immuneACCESS table in a form limited to in-frame rearrangements. Some clones are lacking; in checked studies, under half of them reflect an unresolved V gene, and why the rest are absent is not known. Across this sample there are 80,000 to 90,000 clones, with approximately 92% seen only once. Clones ranked in the top ten supply 4.7% of the sample. Sequenced: CD8+ T cells from blood. These receptors all stem from a human donor in good health.

This chain joins TRBV27 and TRBJ1-5; D is uncertain. V lost 7 bases and J 4 bases, leaving 8 bases between the germline ends. Germline values: CDR1 MNHEY, CDR2 SMNVEV (reference sequence). The CDR3 is 12 amino acids. The CDR3 region has the DNA TGTGCCAGCAAACATTCAAATCAGCCCCAGCATTTT. Encoded protein: CASKHSNQPQHF.

This chain joins TRBV7-9 and TRBJ1-1; TRBD1 might be the D (6 bases). The V and J ends lost 4 bases and 5 bases respectively, with 8 bases between them. Germline V gene lookup returns CDR1 SEHNR and CDR2 FQNEAQ (reference sequence). The CDR3 is 12 amino acids. Here the CDR3 DNA reads TGTGCCAGCAGCTCGGACAGTACTGAAGCTTTCTTT. Its translation is CASSSDSTEAFF. Together with reference TRBV7-9 and TRBJ1-1, the CDR3 gives the full variable domain: DTGVSQNPRHKITKRGQNVTFRCDPISEHNRLYWYRQTLGQGPEFLTYFQNEAQLEKSRLLSDRFSAERPKGSFSTLEIQRTEQGDSAMYLCASSSDSTEAFFGQGTRLTVV.

The chain employs TRBV11-2 and TRBJ2-2; no definite D call. Trimming removed 3 bases at V and 7 bases at J, with 6 bases between. The CDR3 is made up of 12 amino acids. Germline V gene sequence: CDR1 SGHAT, CDR2 FQNNGV. CDR3 region: CASSFNDGELFF. The CDR3 coding sequence is TGTGCCAGCAGCTTTAACGACGGGGAGCTGTTTTTT.

The rearrangement joins TRBV7-9 to TRBJ1-2; D not resolved. This CDR3 has 10 residues. V was cut by 6 bases and J by 5 bases, with 4 bases left in between. Germline CDR1 and CDR2: SEHNR and FQNEAQ (reference sequence). CDR3 residues: CASSPYGYTF. As DNA, the CDR3 is TGTGCCAGCAGTCCATATGGCTACACCTTC.

The J gene is TRBJ1-5, the V gene TRBV7-6; D remains unclear. V was clipped by 3 bases and J by 4 bases, with 10 bases between them. The CDR3 runs to 14 residues. The germline V gene encodes CDR1 SGHVS and CDR2 FNYEAQ. CDR3 nucleotide sequence: TGTGCCAGCAGCTTTGGCGGAGAAAATCAGCCCCAGCATTTT. Translated, it gives CASSFGGENQPQHF. Full variable domain (remainder filled in from reference TRBV7-6 and TRBJ1-5): GAGVSQSPRYKVTKRGQDVALRCDPISGHVSLYWYRQALGQGPEFLTYFNYEAQQDKSGLPNDRFSAERPEGSISTLTIQRTEQRDSAMYRCASSFGGENQPQHFGDGTRLSIL.

CDR3 sequence: CASSAFEVSSTDTQYF. CDR3 bases: TGTGCCAGCAGTGCCTTCGAGGTATCTAGCACAGATACGCAGTATTTT. This sequence joins TRBV6-4 and TRBJ2-3; D call uncertain. The germline CDR1 and CDR2 sequences are MRHNA and SNTAGT. CDR3 length: 16 residues. Trimming took 4 bases from V and 0 from J, leaving 14 bases between them.

The J gene is TRBJ2-3, the V gene TRBV27; TRBD2 aligns across 7 bases. Germline CDR1 reads MNHEY; CDR2 reads SMNVEV (reference sequence). V shed 5 bases and J 0 bases; nucleotides not matched to a gene: 29. The CDR3 is 23 residues long. In nucleotides, the CDR3 is TGTGCCAGCAGTCCCTCCGCCATAAGAGGGGAGGCTAGCGGAGCCTCCAGCACAGATACGCAGTATTTT. Protein sequence: CASSPSAIRGEASGASSTDTQYF.

The chain is built from TRBV9 and TRBJ2-1, with 9 bases fitting TRBD1. This CDR3 is built from 16 residues. Germline loops: CDR1 SGDLS, CDR2 YYNGEE. V was pared by 7 bases and J by 4 bases, with 12 bases of the junction left unmatched. The CDR3 DNA is TGTGCCAGCGGCGGACAGGGGAGGGGGCTTTACAATGAGCAGTTCTTC. Protein product: CASGGQGRGLYNEQFF.

This rearrangement joins TRBV7-9 to TRBJ1-2, with D unresolved. CDR1 SEHNR and CDR2 FQNEAQ come from the germline V gene (reference sequence). This CDR3 has 16 amino acids. V was clipped by 0 bases and J by 2 bases, with 13 bases between them. CDR3 amino acids: CASSLAYGRSNYGYTF. Here the CDR3 DNA reads TGTGCCAGCAGCTTAGCGTATGGGCGCTCAAACTATGGCTACACCTTC.

The rearrangement links TRBV7-9 to TRBJ2-4; D gene ambiguous. Trimming took 1 base from V and 4 from J, leaving 5 bases between them. The CDR3 loop spans 13 amino acids. CDR1 is SEHNR and CDR2 is FQNEAQ in the germline V gene (reference sequence). The CDR3 nucleotides are TGTGCCAGCAGCTTAGGACTGAAAAACATTCAGTACTTC. Protein sequence: CASSLGLKNIQYF.

This clone was observed a single time. The J gene is TRBJ2-2, the V gene TRBV19; D possibly corresponds to TRBD2 (5 bases). CDR1 and CDR2 (germline): LNHDA, SQIVND (reference sequence). The CDR3 spans 15 residues. V lost 9 bases to trimming and J lost 0 bases, with 14 bases between them. CDR3 in amino acids: CASSGVSANTGELFF. The CDR3 coding sequence is TGTGCCAGCAGCGGAGTTAGTGCGAACACCGGGGAGCTGTTTTTT.

The chain links TRBV6-1 to TRBJ1-5; TRBD1 agrees at 8 bases. There are 14 residues in the CDR3. The V gene end was trimmed by 1 base and the J gene end by 5 bases; junction bases not matched to a gene: 1. Germline lookup yields CDR1 MNHNS and CDR2 SASEGT. In nucleotides, the CDR3 is TGTGCCAGCAGTGAAGGACAGGGGTATCAGCCCCAGCATTTT. This encodes CASSEGQGYQPQHF.

The J gene is TRBJ2-1, the V gene TRBV2, with D maybe TRBD2 (5 bases). Trimming stripped 6 bases from V and 10 bases from J, with 25 bases between. CDR3 length: 16 amino acids. CDR1 and CDR2 (germline): SNHLY, FYNNEI. In nucleotides, the CDR3 is TGTGCCAGCAGCTCCGCCCCCTACCGGACTTTGGACGAGCAGTTCTTC. This encodes CASSSAPYRTLDEQFF.

This clone was seen a single time. V gene TRBV6-5 combines with J gene TRBJ2-1, with 9 bases aligning to TRBD2. The ends lost 6 bases at V and 10 bases at J; junction bases unmatched: 4. This CDR3 spans 12 amino acids. Germline CDR1 is MNHEY and CDR2 is SVGAGI. The CDR3, as DNA: TGTGCCAGCAGCATAGCGGGAGACGAGCAGTTCTTC. It translates to CASSIAGDEQFF.

The gene calls are TRBV9 and TRBJ1-2, with D possibly TRBD1 on 6 matching bases. V was clipped by 0 bases and J by 8 bases, with 20 bases between them. The germline V gene encodes CDR1 SGDLS and CDR2 YYNGEE. This CDR3 has 16 residues. In nucleotides, the CDR3 is TGTGCCAGCAGCGTAGACCCCCTAGGGGGGATTAACGGCTACACCTTC. The encoded protein is CASSVDPLGGINGYTF.

The rearrangement uses TRBV29-1 and TRBJ2-1; TRBD1 might be the D (6 bases). The CDR3 has 13 residues. Trimming took 4 bases from V and 4 from J, leaving 11 bases between them. Germline assignment: CDR1 SQVTM and CDR2 ANQGSEA. The CDR3 region has the DNA TGCAGCGTTGGAGACAGGTCATACAATGAGCAGTTCTTC. Protein sequence: CSVGDRSYNEQFF.

V is TRBV6-5 and J is TRBJ1-2; D might be TRBD1 (6 bases). The V gene lost 6 bases and the J gene lost 10 bases, with 21 bases spanning the gap. CDR3 size: 14 residues. Per germline, CDR1 MNHEY and CDR2 SVGAGI. The CDR3 bases are TGTGCCAGCAGACCCCCAGGGGAATCCGAGCCCTACACCTTC. Its translation is CASRPPGESEPYTF.

V gene TRBV14 combines with J gene TRBJ2-1; maybe TRBD1 (6 bases). The V end was cut by 1 base, the J end by 14 bases, with 12 bases between. This CDR3 comprises 12 residues. Germline V gene sequence: CDR1 SGHDN, CDR2 FVKESK. CDR3 nucleotides: TGTGCCAGCAGCCAAGCCCCAGGGGATGAGTTCTTC. Translation: CASSQAPGDEFF.

This chain connects TRBV19 to TRBJ2-7, with D perhaps TRBD1 or TRBD2 (5 bases each). The CDR3 length is 21 residues. Trimming shortened V by 3 bases and J by 2 bases, and 32 bases separated the two germline ends. The germline V gene has CDR1 LNHDA and CDR2 SQIVND (reference sequence). CDR3 bases: TGTGCCAGTAGTATTTCCCCCCAGACGACAGTAGGGTGGGGGAGACCCTACGAGCAGTACTTC. Translation gives CASSISPQTTVGWGRPYEQYF.

The CDR3 region has the DNA TGTGCCAGCAGTTTCTCTAGCGGGAGTTACAATGAGCAGTTCTTC. Its protein is CASSFSSGSYNEQFF. The chain links TRBV27 to TRBJ2-1, with TRBD2 matching 10 bases. Germline V lookup: CDR1 MNHEY, CDR2 SMNVEV (reference sequence). J gave up 4 bases and V 3 bases, and 3 bases lay outside the gene matches. CDR3 length: 15 amino acids.

V usage is TRBV16 and J usage is TRBJ1-1, with D hard to call. Germline values: CDR1 KGHSY, CDR2 FQNENV. Trimming cost V 0 bases and J 3 bases, with 11 bases left between them. This CDR3 contains 15 residues. CDR3 amino acids: CASSQSRTDYTEAFF. In DNA, the CDR3 is TGTGCCAGCAGCCAATCGCGGACTGACTACACTGAAGCTTTCTTT.

The chain combines TRBV15 with TRBJ2-1; TRBD2 is a possible D gene (5 bases). Trimming removed 0 bases at V and 10 bases at J, with 13 bases between. The length of the CDR3 is 14 residues. CDR1 is LNHNV and CDR2 is YYDKDF in the germline V gene (reference sequence). Here the CDR3 DNA reads TGTGCCACCAGCAGAGATAATTGGAGCGGCGAGCAGTTCTTC. Protein sequence: CATSRDNWSGEQFF.

Note on this clone: A far larger clone is off by one base, so a read error is likely. This sample also contains other DNA sequences that code for the same CDR3. The chain employs TRBV4-1 and TRBJ2-6, with TRBD2 identical over 7 bases. Germline V gives CDR1 MGHRA, CDR2 YSYEKL. With 4 bases clipped from V and 0 bases from J, the junction kept 3 bases outside the gene matches. This CDR3 spans 16 amino acids. The CDR3 spells CASSPTSSSGANVLTF. CDR3 DNA: TGCGCCAGCAGCCCGACTAGCAGCTCTGGGGCCAACGTCCTGACTTTC.

The genes are TRBV23-1 and TRBJ2-7; either TRBD1 or TRBD2 may supply D (5 bases each). TRBV23-1 has ORF status, its function being uncertain. The CDR3 has 14 residues. V was trimmed by 2 bases and J by 0 bases, leaving 8 bases between them. The DNA for the CDR3 is TGCGCCAGCAGTCAAGGGACGTACTCCTACGAGCAGTACTTC. Its translation: CASSQGTYSYEQYF.

The chain carries TRBV4-1 and TRBJ1-2; 10 positions match TRBD1. V was pared by 2 bases and J by 2 bases, with 2 bases of the junction left unmatched. Germline lookup yields CDR1 MGHRA and CDR2 YSYEKL. The CDR3 is 15 residues long. The chain's CDR3 is CASSQLTGGNYGYTF. The DNA of the CDR3 is TGCGCCAGCAGCCAATTGACAGGGGGCAACTATGGCTACACCTTC.